This record looks at one T cell receptor beta chain sequence and its context. Its antigen is unknown. This sample is part of a study of OX40 agonist ivuxolimab in advanced cancers. Study-wide findings and caveats: Expanded clones were, on average, more numerous in CD8+ T cells than in CD4+.

This CDR3 spans 17 amino acids. Measured with immunoSEQ multiplex PCR; TCRdb has only the in-frame clones, and not every one. Of tens of thousands of clones in the sample, more than 75% are singletons; the top ten hold 14% to 15%. The source was CD4+ or CD8+ T cells sorted from blood, collected in a trial of the OX40 agonist ivuxolimab. The TCR comes from an adult with an advanced solid tumor such as melanoma, head and neck, liver or kidney cancer. This chain connects TRBV21-1 to TRBJ1-2; the table's D call, TRBD1, was not checked against the DNA. TRBV21-1 is recorded as a pseudogene. The DNA of the CDR3 is TGTGCCAGCAGCAAAGGGGCCCGGGGACAGACACTCTATGGCTACACCTTC. Encoded protein: CASSKGARGQTLYGYTF.